The rows below give T cell receptor beta chains drawn from one sample of a study of cytotoxic CD8 clonotypes in ibrutinib-treated CLL. Here immunoSEQ multiplex PCR was the method, and the copy in TCRdb shows in-frame clones only, minus some. The sample shows 150,000 or so clones, around three quarters of them seen only once. Sequencing used PBMCs, obtained after 12 months of ibrutinib treatment. The receptors come from a human donor with chronic lymphocytic leukemia. Both conserved end residues are part of each CDR3. D genes are given only for firm matches. Where a row states a size, it is once, few, many or the class of an expanded clone; other rows omit it.

16	NA	NA	TRBV7-9	TRBJ2-1	CASSSQGSLSYNEQFF	TGTGCCAGCAGCTCCCAAGGATCCCTCTCCTACAATGAGCAGTTCTTC
14	NA	NA	TRBV19	TRBJ2-7	CASSPSGLIYEQYF	TGTGCCAGTAGTCCTTCGGGTCTCATCTACGAGCAGTACTTC
15	few	TRBD1	TRBV6-6	TRBJ1-3	CASSYTDRVGNTIYF	TGTGCCAGCAGTTATACCGACAGGGTTGGAAACACCATATATTTT
15	NA	NA	TRBV6-5	TRBJ2-7	CASSQTTGAPYEQYF	TGTGCCAGCAGCCAGACGACAGGAGCGCCCTACGAGCAGTACTTC
16	NA	TRBD1	TRBV5-1	TRBJ1-6	CASRPGQGAYNSPLHF	TGCGCCAGCAGACCCGGACAGGGGGCCTATAATTCACCCCTCCACTTT
15	NA	NA	TRBV7-9	TRBJ1-3	CASSQAGYSGNTIYF	TGTGCCAGCAGCCAAGCAGGCTACTCTGGAAACACCATATATTTT
18	NA	NA	TRBV19	TRBJ2-3	CASSMAGRTAREENTQYF	TGTGCCAGTAGTATGGCGGGGCGGACCGCGAGGGAAGAGAATACGCAGTATTTT
13	few	NA	TRBV7-2	TRBJ1-2	CASSLGTVYGYTF	TGTGCCAGCAGCTTAGGGACAGTGTATGGCTACACCTTC
15	NA	NA	TRBV4-2	TRBJ2-7	CASSQGDPGAYEQYF	TGTGCCAGCAGCCAAGGAGACCCGGGGGCTTACGAGCAGTACTTC
12	once	NA	TRBV30	TRBJ2-3	CAWNDDGQLQYF	TGTGCCTGGAACGACGATGGACAGCTGCAGTATTTT
13	few	NA	TRBV5-1	TRBJ1-1	CASSYTAEGDAFF	TGCGCCAGCAGCTATACCGCTGAAGGGGATGCTTTCTTT
11	NA	NA	TRBV7-3	TRBJ2-1	CASSPGRIQFF	TGTGCCAGCAGCCCCGGACGGATTCAGTTCTTC
18	NA	NA	TRBV30	TRBJ1-1	CAWSVRPGGTGVNTEAFF	TGTGCCTGGAGTGTACGGCCCGGGGGAACAGGAGTGAACACTGAAGCTTTCTTT
14	NA	NA	TRBV9	TRBJ2-5	CASSVGAGRETQYF	TGTGCCAGCAGCGTAGGGGCGGGAAGGGAGACCCAGTACTTC
13	once	NA	TRBV5-6	TRBJ2-7	CASSLGLVYEQYF	TGTGCCAGCAGCTTGGGACTAGTCTACGAGCAGTACTTC
11	NA	NA	TRBV19	TRBJ2-2	CASSFVGELFF	TGTGCCAGTAGTTTCGTCGGGGAGCTGTTTTTT
12	few	TRBD1	TRBV29-1	TRBJ1-2	CSVKQGNYGYTF	TGCAGCGTCAAACAGGGGAACTATGGCTACACCTTC
14	once	NA	TRBV6-5	TRBJ1-2	CASSPSVGGGGYTF	TGTGCCAGCAGCCCCTCTGTTGGGGGTGGTGGCTACACCTTC
20	NA	TRBD2	TRBV4-1	TRBJ2-1	CASSQDPPAGGRSSYNEQFF	TGCGCCAGCAGCCAAGACCCCCCAGCGGGGGGGAGAAGCTCCTACAATGAGCAGTTCTTC
17	few	TRBD1	TRBV28	TRBJ1-2	CASSTTRDRGLGGGYTF	TGTGCCAGCAGCACCACCCGGGACAGGGGCCTAGGAGGAGGCTACACCTTC
13	once	NA	TRBV5-1	TRBJ2-7	CASSLEQSYEQYF	TGCGCCAGCAGCTTGGAGCAGTCCTACGAGCAGTACTTC
15	NA	TRBD1	TRBV7-9	TRBJ1-5	CASSQTGTGNQPQHF	TGTGCCAGCAGTCAGACCGGGACAGGGAATCAGCCCCAGCATTTT
12	NA	NA	TRBV28	TRBJ2-3	CASTSVTDTQYF	TGTGCCAGCACCTCCGTCACAGATACGCAGTATTTT
14	NA	NA	TRBV28	TRBJ1-2	CASSSVRVDYGYTF	TGTGCCAGCAGTTCAGTCAGGGTCGACTATGGCTACACCTTC
14	NA	NA	TRBV18	TRBJ2-7	CASSVRDGEYEQYF	TGTGCCAGCTCAGTCCGGGACGGGGAATACGAGCAGTACTTC
14	NA	NA	TRBV11-1	TRBJ2-2	CASRITGNTGELFF	TGTGCCAGCAGAATTACAGGGAACACCGGGGAGCTGTTTTTT
11	NA	NA	TRBV28	TRBJ2-1	CASSLINEQFF	TGTGCCAGCAGTTTAATTAATGAGCAGTTCTTC
13	NA	TRBD1	TRBV7-9	TRBJ2-7	CASSLGDSYEQYF	TGTGCCAGCAGCTTAGGGGACAGCTACGAGCAGTACTTC
15	NA	TRBD2	TRBV5-4	TRBJ2-7	CATKTSGGAGYEQYF	TGTGCCACAAAAACTAGCGGGGGAGCAGGCTACGAGCAGTACTTC
13	NA	NA	TRBV7-9	TRBJ2-3	CASSAMGADTQYF	TGTGCCAGCAGCGCGATGGGGGCAGATACGCAGTATTTT
16	NA	NA	TRBV5-1	TRBJ2-2	CASSLVGGAPTGELFF	TGCGCCAGCAGCTTGGTAGGGGGGGCGCCTACCGGGGAGCTGTTTTTT
12	NA	NA	TRBV30	TRBJ1-4	CAWSATNEKLFF	TGTGCCTGGAGTGCAACTAATGAAAAACTGTTTTTT
17	NA	NA	TRBV5-4	TRBJ2-3	CASSPPGTPSSTDTQYF	TGTGCCAGCTCCCCCCCAGGGACACCTTCTAGCACAGATACGCAGTATTTT
17	NA	TRBD2	TRBV28	TRBJ2-5	CASSLMPSSGGGETQYF	TGTGCCAGCAGTTTAATGCCGTCTAGCGGGGGTGGGGAGACCCAGTACTTC
14	few	NA	TRBV7-2	TRBJ1-2	CASSLRQVLYGYTF	TGTGCCAGCAGCCTGAGACAGGTCCTCTATGGCTACACCTTC
15	NA	NA	TRBV4-3	TRBJ2-7	CASSQDSGPSYEQYF	TGCGCCAGCAGCCAAGATTCCGGGCCCTCCTACGAGCAGTACTTC
15	NA	NA	TRBV5-6	TRBJ2-6	CASSFAISGANVLTF	TGTGCCAGCAGCTTTGCAATATCTGGGGCCAACGTCCTGACTTTC
14	NA	NA	TRBV9	TRBJ1-2	CASSVAEQAYGYTF	TGTGCCAGCAGCGTAGCTGAACAGGCCTATGGCTACACCTTC
14	NA	NA	TRBV6-1	TRBJ2-5	CASSLSRGQETQYF	TGTGCCAGCAGTCTTTCACGGGGGCAAGAGACCCAGTACTTC
13	NA	NA	TRBV2	TRBJ2-7	CASSDPGRYEQYF	TGTGCCAGCAGTGACCCCGGACGCTACGAGCAGTACTTC
15	NA	TRBD2	TRBV6-5	TRBJ2-7	CASSRSTSGTYEQYF	TGTGCCAGCAGTCGCTCGACTAGCGGAACCTACGAGCAGTACTTC
12	few	NA	TRBV28	TRBJ1-2	CASSYGNYGYTF	TGTGCCAGCAGTTATGGGAACTATGGCTACACCTTC
15	NA	NA	TRBV27	TRBJ1-2	CASSFRGPTNYGYTF	TGTGCCAGCAGTTTTAGGGGACCGACCAACTATGGCTACACCTTC
16	NA	NA	TRBV6-5	TRBJ2-1	CASSYGQQVSYNEQFF	TGTGCCAGCAGTTACGGTCAACAGGTTTCCTACAATGAGCAGTTCTTC
15	NA	NA	TRBV13	TRBJ2-3	CASSLEASGTDTQYF	TGTGCCAGCAGCTTAGAAGCTAGCGGCACAGATACGCAGTATTTT
15	NA	NA	TRBV6-5	TRBJ1-4	CASSYLPGGNEKLFF	TGTGCCAGCAGTTATCTTCCGGGGGGGAATGAAAAACTGTTTTTT
14	NA	NA	TRBV2	TRBJ1-5	CASSAREFNQPQHF	TGTGCCAGCAGTGCCAGGGAGTTCAATCAGCCCCAGCATTTT
18	NA	NA	TRBV25-1	TRBJ1-4	CASSECWCRGATNEKLFF	TGTGCCAGCAGTGAATGTTGGTGCAGGGGAGCAACTAATGAAAAACTGTTTTTT
15	few	TRBD1	TRBV7-9	TRBJ1-2	CASSTRDSESYGYTF	TGTGCCAGCAGCACCCGGGACAGTGAGAGCTATGGCTACACCTTC
13	NA	NA	TRBV6-1	TRBJ1-4	CASRGTYNEKLFF	TGTGCCAGCAGGGGGACCTATAATGAAAAACTGTTTTTT
13	NA	TRBD1	TRBV6-1	TRBJ1-2	CAIPMGQYYGYTF	TGTGCCATCCCCATGGGACAGTACTATGGCTACACCTTC
14	NA	NA	TRBV5-1	TRBJ2-1	CASSGYMGLNEQFF	TGCGCCAGTTCCGGCTATATGGGGTTGAATGAGCAGTTCTTC
17	NA	TRBD1	TRBV19	TRBJ2-7	CASTQLGLGQGTHEQYF	TGTGCCAGTACCCAATTAGGGTTGGGACAGGGAACCCACGAGCAGTACTTC
15	NA	NA	TRBV27	TRBJ2-1	CASSPYWSSYNEQFF	TGTGCCAGCAGTCCGTACTGGAGCTCCTACAATGAGCAGTTCTTC
11	NA	NA	TRBV5-6	TRBJ2-5	CASSQSETQYF	TGTGCCAGCAGTCAAAGTGAGACCCAGTACTTC